This T cell receptor (beta chain) originates from a study of stem cell transplantation in POMP-related autoinflammatory disease. Overall study: Hypothesis: faulty thymoproteasomes impair CD8+ T-cell selection, skewing TRB repertoires. Before transplant, CD4+ T cells skewed naive and CD8+ proportions were low. General observations from the study: Unique TRB V-J gene pairings were limited in number in patients with PRAID. A trend toward lower repertoire diversity and greater clonality appeared in every analyzed T-cell subset of PRAID patients.

The CDR3 consists of 15 residues. The ends were cut back, 4 bases at V and 5 bases at J, with 17 bases in the middle. The germline V gene encodes CDR1 SEHNR and CDR2 FQNEAQ (reference sequence). Comment on this clone: Its antigen is unknown.

Clones were read by immunoSEQ multiplex PCR, and TCRdb kept only the in-frame ones, dropping some. The sample carries 20,000 to 30,000 clones, 82% recorded once. The chain employs TRBV7-9 and TRBJ2-5, with D unclear. The sequence came from a human donor with POMP-related autoinflammation and immune dysregulation (PRAID). Sequencing used CD4+ T cells from PBMCs, obtained before stem cell transplantation. As DNA, the CDR3 is TGTGCCAGCAGCTCTTTCACCGACAATGGCGAGACCCAGTACTTC. It yields the protein CASSSFTDNGETQYF.